This entry lists 14 T cell receptor beta chains sequenced from one sample in a study of response to subunit inactivated influenza vaccine. TCRdb re-analysed the RT-PCR reads in MiXCR, keeping a single row per CDR3 protein. Of about 580,000 distinct CDR3 sequences in the sample, around 15% were seen once. Specimen: PBMCs from blood, collected 12 days after vaccination. These receptors all come from a man in his forties or fifties who received an inactivated influenza vaccine.

The chain employs TRBV13 and TRBJ2-1; unclear D gene. V lost 3 bases and J 5 bases, leaving 11 bases between the germline ends. CDR3 length: 14 amino acids. Germline CDR1 and CDR2: PRHDT and FYEKMQ (reference sequence). CDR3 loop: CASSLAPQHNEQFF. CDR3 nucleotide sequence: TGTGCCAGCAGCTTGGCACCCCAGCACAATGAGCAGTTCTTC.

V and J are TRBV14 and TRBJ2-1; no firm D call. CDR3 size: 17 residues. V was trimmed by 4 bases and J by 3 bases, leaving 19 bases between them. Germline V lookup: CDR1 SGHDN, CDR2 FVKESK. DNA for the CDR3: TGTGCCAGCAGCCGCGACTTGAGAGCAAGCAACTACAATGAGCAGTTCTTC. Its protein is CASSRDLRASNYNEQFF.

Turning to this clonotype: This may be a read error: a much more frequent sequence differs by one nucleotide. The chain combines TRBV27 with TRBJ1-1; no definite D call. The CDR3 is made up of 14 amino acids. Germline V gene sequence: CDR1 MNHEY, CDR2 SMNVEV (reference sequence). The V end lost 1 base, the J end lost 1 base, and 7 bases lay between the germline ends. DNA for the CDR3: TGTGCCAGCAGTTTATATCAGGAGAACACTGAAGCTTTCTTT. This gives the protein CASSLYQENTEAFF.

This clonotype was counted only a few times. The chain links TRBV20-1 to TRBJ1-2; no definite D call. The ends were cut back, 4 bases at V and 4 bases at J, with 13 bases in the middle. The germline gives CDR1 DFQATT, CDR2 SNEGSKA (reference sequence). This CDR3 region has 13 residues. As DNA, the CDR3 is TGCAGTGCTACCGCCATCAGGTCCTATGGCTACACCTTC. The encoded protein is CSATAIRSYGYTF.

The chain combines TRBV20-1 with TRBJ2-7; D remains unclear. Trimming cost V 1 base and J 3 bases, with 7 bases left between them. Germline-derived CDR1 and CDR2 are DFQATT and SNEGSKA (reference sequence). The CDR3 is made up of 12 amino acids. The CDR3, as DNA: TGCAGTGCTAGAGGTGGCATCTACGAGCAGTACTTC. The encoded protein is CSARGGIYEQYF.

This chain joins TRBV6-5 and TRBJ1-6, with D possibly being TRBD1 (6 bases). The CDR3 is 16 residues long. CDR1 and CDR2 from the germline V gene are MNHEY and SVGAGI. V dropped 4 bases and J dropped 7 bases, with 17 bases sitting between them. Written as DNA, the CDR3 is TGTGCCAGCAGTTCCCTGGCCGGACAGTCAAATTCACCCCTCCACTTT. This encodes CASSSLAGQSNSPLHF.

The chain combines TRBV6-5 with TRBJ2-3; D might be TRBD2 (5 bases). With 2 bases removed from V and 8 bases from J, the gap between germline ends came to 5 bases. This CDR3 has 11 amino acids. Germline V gives CDR1 MNHEY, CDR2 SVGAGI. Here the CDR3 reads CASSYEGTQYF. The CDR3 DNA sequence: TGTGCCAGCAGTTACGAGGGTACGCAGTATTTT.

J is TRBJ2-3 and V is TRBV5-1; maybe TRBD2 (6 bases). CDR1 SGHRS and CDR2 YFSETQ come from the germline V gene. V was shortened by 3 bases and J by 2 bases, with 16 bases between the two germline ends. This CDR3 spans 16 amino acids. CDR3 in amino acids: CASSSRLVTHTDTQYF. CDR3 nucleotides: TGCGCCAGCAGCTCGAGACTAGTTACGCACACAGATACGCAGTATTTT.

This CDR3 is CASSQESYYGYTF. CDR3 nucleotide sequence: TGCGCCAGCAGCCAAGAGTCCTACTATGGCTACACCTTC. V usage is TRBV4-1 and J usage is TRBJ1-2; D is ambiguous. Trimming stripped 0 bases from V and 3 bases from J, with 5 bases between. The CDR3 covers 13 residues. Looked up from germline, CDR1 is MGHRA and CDR2 is YSYEKL.

V usage is TRBV6-5 and J usage is TRBJ2-3; TRBD1 matches 9 bases. The CDR3 runs 15 residues. J lost 6 bases, V lost 4 bases, and 8 bases had no gene match. From germline, CDR1 is MNHEY and CDR2 SVGAGI. CDR3 bases: TGTGCCAGCAGTTCCATGCTTACAGGGGGCGATACGCAGTATTTT. This sequence encodes CASSSMLTGGDTQYF.

V is TRBV6-5 and J is TRBJ2-5; the match to TRBD2 covers 9 bases. The CDR3 is 17 amino acids. Germline CDR1 MNHEY, CDR2 SVGAGI. The V gene end was trimmed by 0 bases and the J gene end by 4 bases; junction bases not matched to a gene: 9. CDR3 bases: TGTGCCAGCAGTTACTCGATGCGGGGGGGCTGGGGAGAGACCCAGTACTTC. Translation gives CASSYSMRGGWGETQYF.

This clonotype was detected ten times or more. The J gene is TRBJ2-3, the V gene TRBV12-3 or TRBV12-4, with 11 bases that match TRBD2. The CDR3 extends over 15 amino acids. V lost 3 bases to trimming and J lost 8 bases; unmatched junction nucleotides: 7. This CDR3 reads CASSFVAGGPVTQYF. The CDR3 nucleotides read TGTGCCAGCAGTTTCGTAGCGGGAGGGCCGGTTACGCAGTATTTT.

The chain employs TRBV7-9 and TRBJ2-2; D remains unclear. CDR3 length equals 11 residues. The V gene's germline CDR1 is SEHNR and CDR2 FQNEAQ (reference sequence). V was trimmed by 6 bases and J by 10 bases, leaving 9 bases between them. The CDR3 coding sequence is TGTGCCAGCAGTATACCTACGGAGCTGTTTTTT. It yields the protein CASSIPTELFF.

This clonotype appeared a few times. J is TRBJ2-7 and V is TRBV5-1; D could derive from TRBD1 or TRBD2 (5 bases each). The CDR3 is 15 amino acids. The germline V gene encodes CDR1 SGHRS and CDR2 YFSETQ. Trimming left V 5 bases short and J 6 bases short, with 21 bases between. The CDR3 spells CASRAVGTDLSEQYF. CDR3 sequence (DNA): TGCGCCAGCAGGGCCGTGGGGACGGACCTTTCCGAGCAGTACTTC.